These 27 T cell receptor beta chains were all obtained from the same sample, sequenced in a study of cytomegalovirus exposure and HLA in healthy donors (dated by TCRdb to the late 2010s). Library prep was done by the immunoSEQ multiplex PCR assay. For the multiplex PCR, a mixture combining 60 forward primers for TCR Vbeta segments and 13 reverse primers for TCR Jbeta segments was used. TCRdb limited this immuneACCESS table to in-frame rearrangements with V and J called. A share of clones is missing; checked studies link under half to unresolved V genes, and the rest is unexplained. The sample contains some 130,000 clones, 65% to 85% of them found a single time. The leading ten clones occupy approximately 1% of the sample. Sequencing was done on a sample of PBMCs. These TCRs come from a man between 18 and 35 years old in good health and CMV-seronegative.

The gene calls are TRBV19 and TRBJ1-2; 11 nucleotides match TRBD1. Unmatched junction bases numbered 8, after V lost 6 bases and J lost 8 bases. Looked up from germline, CDR1 is LNHDA and CDR2 is SQIVND (reference sequence). CDR3 size: 14 residues. CDR3 in amino acids: CASRTGQGVRGYTF. The CDR3 DNA reads as TGTGCCAGTAGGACGGGACAGGGGGTACGCGGCTACACCTTC.

This chain connects TRBV7-9 to TRBJ2-5, with 7 bases identical to TRBD2. The V gene's germline CDR1 is SEHNR and CDR2 FQNEAQ (reference sequence). Losses at the gene ends were 4 bases for V and 1 base for J; bases not matched to a gene: 9. The CDR3 contains 16 residues. Here the CDR3 reads CASSYPGGRLQETQYF. The DNA of the CDR3 is TGTGCCAGCAGCTATCCCGGGGGGAGACTCCAAGAGACCCAGTACTTC.

The rearrangement uses TRBV7-3 and TRBJ2-6, with a tentative D call TRBD1 (6 bases). CDR3 length equals 15 residues. Trimming removed 3 bases at V and 2 bases at J, with 8 bases between. The germline V gene has CDR1 SGHTA and CDR2 FQGTGA. CDR3 sequence: CASSLNRAGANVLTF. The CDR3 DNA reads TGTGCCAGCAGCTTGAACAGGGCTGGGGCCAACGTCCTGACTTTC.

The CDR3 loop is CASTSLRRTEAFF. In nucleotides, the CDR3 is TGTGCCAGTACTTCACTAAGGCGCACTGAAGCTTTCTTT. The V call is TRBV19, the J call TRBJ1-1; D is unclear. The V and J ends lost 7 bases and 4 bases respectively, with 13 bases between them. This CDR3 spans 13 amino acids. Germline V gene sequence: CDR1 LNHDA, CDR2 SQIVND (reference sequence). The full variable domain, in which reference TRBV19 and TRBJ1-1 provide the parts outside the CDR3, is DGGITQSPKYLFRKEGQNVTLSCEQNLNHDAMYWYRQDPGQGLRLIYYSQIVNDFQKGDIAEGYSVSREKKESFPLTVTSAQKNPTAFYLCASTSLRRTEAFFGQGTRLTVV.

The genes are TRBV2 and TRBJ2-7; possibly TRBD1 for D (6 bases). Trimming pared 6 bases from V and 7 bases from J, leaving 19 bases between. Germline loops: CDR1 SNHLY, CDR2 FYNNEI. This CDR3 contains 14 residues. CDR3 in DNA: TGTGCCAGCAGCCCCACAGGGTTTGGGGGAGAGCAGTACTTC. Translated: CASSPTGFGGEQYF.

V gene TRBV6-5 combines with J gene TRBJ2-2; D may be TRBD2 (5 bases). The germline V gene has CDR1 MNHEY and CDR2 SVGAGI. Trimming shortened V by 1 base and J by 1 base, and 7 bases separated the two germline ends. This CDR3 comprises 15 residues. CDR3 DNA sequence: TGTGCCAGCAGTTACTTGGGGAGGAACACCGGGGAGCTGTTTTTT. It codes for CASSYLGRNTGELFF.

The V call is TRBV2, the J call TRBJ1-2; D is uncertain. Germline CDR1 reads SNHLY; CDR2 reads FYNNEI. The CDR3 has 11 residues. Between the trimmed V and J ends, which lost 6 bases and 4 bases, there was a span of 6 bases. The chain's CDR3 is CASRAGYGYTF. CDR3 DNA sequence: TGTGCCAGCAGGGCAGGCTATGGCTACACCTTC.

V and J are TRBV27 and TRBJ2-2; a weak D match, TRBD1 (6 bases). Germline CDR1 MNHEY, CDR2 SMNVEV (reference sequence). Trimming stripped 6 bases from V and 6 bases from J, with 14 bases between. This CDR3 comprises 14 residues. For the CDR3, the DNA is TGTGCCAGCAGCCAACAGGGTGGGTCCGGGGAGCTGTTTTTT. Translating it yields CASSQQGGSGELFF.

This chain joins TRBV30 and TRBJ2-5; 7 bases agree with TRBD1. CDR1 is GTSNPN, CDR2 SVGIG, per germline (reference sequence). With 4 bases clipped from V and 11 bases from J, the junction kept 19 bases outside the gene matches. This CDR3 region has 15 residues. CDR3 DNA sequence: TGTGCCTGGAAAAGGGGGCGCAGCCGTGAGGGGGAGCAGTACTTC. As protein: CAWKRGRSREGEQYF. The whole variable domain, filled in from reference TRBV30 and TRBJ2-5, reads SQTIHQWPATLVQPVGSPLSLECTVEGTSNPNLYWYRQAAGRGLQLLFYSVGIGQISSEVPQNLSASRPQDRQFILSSKKLLLSDSGFYLCAWKRGRSREGEQYFGPGTRLLVL.

The chain recombines TRBV29-1 with TRBJ1-4, with TRBD1 matching 8 bases. Germline V gene sequence: CDR1 SQVTM, CDR2 ANQGSEA. There are 15 residues in the CDR3. The trim removed 6 bases at V and 4 bases at J, leaving 10 bases unmatched. The CDR3 loop is CSVASGTGYNEKLFF. In DNA, the CDR3 is TGCAGCGTGGCCTCCGGGACAGGCTATAATGAAAAACTGTTTTTT.

CDR3 DNA: TGTGCCAGCAGCCAAGATCGTACAGGGATCTACGAGCAGTACTTC. Its translation: CASSQDRTGIYEQYF. The V call is TRBV4-2, the J call TRBJ2-7, with a weak D call TRBD1 (6 bases). Germline V gene lookup returns CDR1 LGHNA and CDR2 YNFKEQ. The V and J ends lost 0 bases and 3 bases respectively, with 12 bases between them. CDR3 length: 15 amino acids.

The CDR3 DNA reads TGTGCCAGCAGCCCCGCCATGGGACTAAACATAGGTGAGCAGTTCTTC. This translates into CASSPAMGLNIGEQFF. The chain recombines TRBV9 with TRBJ2-1; 7 bases fit TRBD2. The V gene's germline CDR1 is SGDLS and CDR2 YYNGEE. V shed 4 bases, J shed 9 bases, and the junction held 16 bases outside the gene matches. CDR3 length equals 16 residues.

The CDR3 here is CASSLGQGATGELFF. CDR3 nucleotide sequence: TGTGCCAGCAGCCTCGGGCAGGGGGCAACCGGGGAGCTGTTTTTT. This sequence joins TRBV4-2 and TRBJ2-2; 8 positions match TRBD1. The V segment lost 4 bases and the J segment 5 bases; nucleotides outside the gene matches: 6. There are 15 residues in the CDR3. The germline V gene has CDR1 LGHNA and CDR2 YNFKEQ.

This chain links TRBV7-6 with TRBJ2-1, with 8 bases that match TRBD2. CDR1 and CDR2 (germline): SGHVS, FNYEAQ. The CDR3 runs to 15 residues. V lost 4 bases, J lost 6 bases, and 8 bases stayed unmatched. The CDR3 DNA follows: TGTGCCAGCAGCTGGTCGGCGGGGGGCCTCAATGAGCAGTTCTTC. Its protein product is CASSWSAGGLNEQFF.

This clone came up once. The chain carries TRBV9 and TRBJ2-2, with unresolved D. CDR3 length: 16 residues. V shed 2 bases and J shed 0 bases, with 11 bases lying between them. CDR1 is SGDLS, CDR2 YYNGEE, per germline. The CDR3 DNA reads as TGTGCCAGCAGCGTCTTCTCCTTCTCGAACACCGGGGAGCTGTTTTTT. It specifies CASSVFSFSNTGELFF. Together with reference TRBV9 and TRBJ2-2, the CDR3 gives the full variable domain: DSGVTQTPKHLITATGQRVTLRCSPRSGDLSVYWYQQSLDQGLQFLIQYYNGEERAKGNILERFSAQQFPDLHSELNLSSLELGDSALYFCASSVFSFSNTGELFFGEGSRLTVL.

The CDR3 loop reads CASLRGSGETQYF. CDR3 coding DNA: TGTGCCAGCCTGAGAGGGAGTGGGGAGACCCAGTACTTC. The genes are TRBV25-1 and TRBJ2-5; tentative D call: TRBD2 (5 bases). The V end was cut by 8 bases, the J end by 5 bases, with 15 bases between. Germline V gene lookup returns CDR1 MGHDK and CDR2 SYGVNS. The CDR3 consists of 13 residues.

The rearrangement joins TRBV18 to TRBJ2-2, with a tentative D call TRBD1 (6 bases). Germline CDR1 KGHSH, CDR2 LQKENI. V was trimmed by 2 bases and J by 0 bases, leaving 16 bases between them. This CDR3 contains 18 residues. The CDR3 here is CASSPLTQGSTNTGELFF. The CDR3 DNA sequence: TGTGCCAGCTCACCATTAACCCAGGGGAGCACGAACACCGGGGAGCTGTTTTTT.

The chain employs TRBV9 and TRBJ2-3, with TRBD1 matching over 8 bases. V lost 3 bases, J lost 6 bases, and 9 bases stayed unmatched. Germline V gives CDR1 SGDLS, CDR2 YYNGEE. The CDR3 contains 15 residues. The CDR3 DNA is TGTGCCAGCAGCGGAGACAGGGGTGGCCCGGATACGCAGTATTTT. Translating it yields CASSGDRGGPDTQYF. The full variable domain, in which reference TRBV9 and TRBJ2-3 provide the parts outside the CDR3, is DSGVTQTPKHLITATGQRVTLRCSPRSGDLSVYWYQQSLDQGLQFLIQYYNGEERAKGNILERFSAQQFPDLHSELNLSSLELGDSALYFCASSGDRGGPDTQYFGPGTRLTVL.

The V call is TRBV7-2, the J call TRBJ1-6, with D unclear. In germline, CDR1 is SGHTA, CDR2 FQGNSA. Between the trimmed V and J ends, which lost 4 bases and 6 bases, there was a span of 13 bases. The CDR3 is 15 residues long. CDR3 nucleotides: TGTGCCAGCAGCTCCGGGATGGGGAGTAATTCACCCCTCCACTTT. Protein sequence: CASSSGMGSNSPLHF.

The CDR3 nucleotides are TGTGCCAGCAGCGTGGACTGGCGCAGGGGGGAGACCCAGTACTTC. Amino acids: CASSVDWRRGETQYF. V gene TRBV5-4 combines with J gene TRBJ2-5; TRBD1 matches 7 bases. CDR1 is SGHNT and CDR2 is YYREEE in the germline V gene (reference sequence). Trimming at V came to 4 bases and at J to 5 bases, leaving 11 bases not matched to a gene. The CDR3 is 15 amino acids.

The V and J genes are TRBV27 and TRBJ2-6; D is unresolved. The CDR3 has 15 residues. In germline, CDR1 is MNHEY, CDR2 SMNVEV (reference sequence). V was pared by 2 bases and J by 5 bases, with 10 bases between. CDR3 bases: TGTGCCAGCAGTTTAGAGCACCGCTGGGCCAACGTCCTGACTTTC. Its protein product is CASSLEHRWANVLTF.

Here the CDR3 DNA reads TGTGCCAGCAGTTTATACGGGGAAAATGGCTACACCTTC. Encoded protein: CASSLYGENGYTF. This chain uses TRBV27 with TRBJ1-2; D not certain. The CDR3 extends over 13 amino acids. CDR1 and CDR2 (germline): MNHEY, SMNVEV (reference sequence). The V end was cut by 1 base, the J end by 6 bases, with 9 bases between.

The DNA of the CDR3 is TGTGCCAGCAGCTTGCGGACTTCCCCGGGGGAGACCCAGTACTTC. This gives the protein CASSLRTSPGETQYF. The chain couples TRBV5-4 to TRBJ2-5; possibly TRBD2 for D (5 bases). The CDR3 has 15 amino acids. Trimming removed 1 base from V and 5 bases from J, with 15 bases in between. CDR1 is SGHNT, CDR2 YYREEE, per germline (reference sequence).

The chain carries TRBV9 and TRBJ2-1; D is possibly TRBD2 (5 bases). Germline CDR1 reads SGDLS; CDR2 reads YYNGEE. The length of the CDR3 is 12 residues. V lost 2 bases and J lost 9, with 9 bases in between. The CDR3 DNA reads as TGTGCCAGCAGCGTCCGGGATGCTGAGCAGTTCTTC. As protein: CASSVRDAEQFF. The variable domain in full, with the rest retrieved from reference TRBV9 and TRBJ2-1, is DSGVTQTPKHLITATGQRVTLRCSPRSGDLSVYWYQQSLDQGLQFLIQYYNGEERAKGNILERFSAQQFPDLHSELNLSSLELGDSALYFCASSVRDAEQFFGPGTRLTVL.

V and J are TRBV7-2 and TRBJ1-4; 8 bases fit TRBD1. The junction had 7 bases not matched to a gene; V was cut back by 0 bases and J by 1 base. Germline lookup yields CDR1 SGHTA and CDR2 FQGNSA. This CDR3 region has 18 residues. The DNA for the CDR3 is TGTGCCAGCAGCTTAGCGTCAGGGGGCGCAGGAACTAATGAAAAACTGTTTTTT. Amino acids: CASSLASGGAGTNEKLFF.

This chain links TRBV29-1 with TRBJ2-2, with D hard to call. CDR1 is SQVTM, CDR2 ANQGSEA, per germline. V was shortened by 4 bases and J by 2 bases, with 14 bases between the two germline ends. The CDR3 loop spans 15 amino acids. The CDR3 sequence: CSVGDEVLNTGELFF. DNA of the CDR3: TGCAGCGTTGGAGACGAGGTTCTTAACACCGGGGAGCTGTTTTTT.

This clone was picked up a small number of times. The chain joins TRBV5-1 to TRBJ1-4; TRBD1 matches 8 bases. The CDR3 spans 14 residues. V shed 4 bases, J shed 6 bases, and the junction held 5 bases outside the gene matches. Germline values: CDR1 SGHRS, CDR2 YFSETQ. CDR3 in DNA: TGCGCCAGCAGCGCCGGACAGGGAGATGAAAAACTGTTTTTT. This sequence encodes CASSAGQGDEKLFF.